Each of the 28 T cell receptor beta chains below was sequenced from the same sample in a study of blood T cell repertoires in COVID-19. TCRdb's copy holds only in-frame clones and misses some; the assay was immunoSEQ multiplex PCR. The sample lists 350,000 to 400,000 clones; 86% were seen once. The sample consisted of peripheral blood. The receptor set was obtained from a woman in her fifties or sixties with COVID-19, enrolled during active disease.

The CDR3 sequence is CASSITTENYGYTF. CDR3 DNA sequence: TGTGCCAGCAGCATAACAACAGAGAACTATGGCTACACCTTC. The J gene is TRBJ1-2, the V gene TRBV7-2, with D unclear. Germline loops: CDR1 SGHTA, CDR2 FQGNSA. V was shortened by 5 bases and J by 2 bases, with 12 bases between the two germline ends. This CDR3 is built from 14 residues.

The chain links TRBV7-6 to TRBJ1-1; D gene uncertain. V was cut by 0 bases and J by 4 bases, with 9 bases left in between. The CDR3 is 14 amino acids. Germline lookup yields CDR1 SGHVS and CDR2 FNYEAQ. This CDR3 reads CASSLAPGGTEAFF. The CDR3 coding sequence is TGTGCCAGCAGCTTAGCGCCCGGCGGCACTGAAGCTTTCTTT.

This clone was recorded once. The rearrangement uses TRBV7-9 and TRBJ1-6, with no clear D. V gave up 7 bases and J gave up 9 bases, with 16 bases separating them. Germline assignment: CDR1 SEHNR and CDR2 FQNEAQ (reference sequence). CDR3 length equals 14 residues. The CDR3 here is CASTINTELSPLHF. CDR3 sequence (DNA): TGTGCCAGCACCATAAATACCGAACTTTCACCCCTCCACTTT.

This chain links TRBV9 with TRBJ2-1; 11 bases are a match to TRBD2. Germline V lookup: CDR1 SGDLS, CDR2 YYNGEE. The CDR3 totals 19 residues. V lost 3 bases, J lost 0 bases, and 11 bases stayed unmatched. This chain's CDR3 is CASSGTSGGSSGSYNEQFF. In DNA, the CDR3 is TGTGCCAGCAGCGGCACTAGCGGGGGTTCATCCGGCTCCTACAATGAGCAGTTCTTC.

This clone was seen a few times. The chain recombines TRBV4-1 with TRBJ1-2; 8 bases are a match to TRBD1. The CDR3 sequence is 15 residues long. Germline-derived CDR1 and CDR2 are MGHRA and YSYEKL. The V and J ends lost 4 bases and 9 bases, in that order; junction bases with no gene match: 13. CDR3 sequence (DNA): TGCGCCAGCAGCCCCCTCTGGGAAGGACAGGGTCGCTACACCTTC. Encoded protein: CASSPLWEGQGRYTF.

The rearrangement links TRBV12-3 or TRBV12-4 to TRBJ1-2; weak D call: TRBD1 (6 bases). This CDR3 region has 13 residues. Trimming removed 3 bases at V and 5 bases at J, with 10 bases between. CDR3 in amino acids: CASSFEQGYGYTF. CDR3 coding DNA: TGTGCCAGCAGTTTCGAGCAGGGGTATGGCTACACCTTC.

This chain uses TRBV11-1 with TRBJ2-7; 7 nucleotides match TRBD2. Trimming took 1 base from V and 2 from J; bases not matched to a gene: 2. Germline assignment: CDR1 SGHAT and CDR2 FQDESV (reference sequence). The CDR3 runs to 14 residues. The CDR3 DNA reads as TGTGCCAGCAGCTTAGAGCGGGGTGCCTACGAGCAGTACTTC. Encoded protein: CASSLERGAYEQYF.

This chain links TRBV11-2 with TRBJ2-3; D is possibly TRBD2 (6 bases). The CDR3 has 14 amino acids. V lost 11 bases and J 1 base, leaving 16 bases between the germline ends. Germline CDR1 and CDR2: SGHAT and FQNNGV. CDR3 in amino acids: CAGSVWGGTDTQYF. In nucleotides, the CDR3 is TGTGCCGGCTCCGTTTGGGGGGGCACAGATACGCAGTATTTT.

This clone was detected once. V and J are TRBV19 and TRBJ2-3; TRBD1 agrees at 8 bases. Trimming cost V 6 bases and J 7 bases; bases outside gene matches: 3. Germline CDR1 and CDR2: LNHDA and SQIVND (reference sequence). The CDR3 sequence is 12 residues long. The CDR3 DNA sequence: TGTGCCAGTAGCCAGGGGGCACATACGCAGTATTTT. Its translation: CASSQGAHTQYF.

The chain links TRBV7-7 to TRBJ2-5; 11 bases match TRBD1. CDR1 is SSHAT and CDR2 is FNYEAQ in the germline V gene (reference sequence). This CDR3 comprises 15 residues. V shed 5 bases, J shed 4 bases, and the junction held 6 bases outside the gene matches. In DNA form, the CDR3 reads TGTGCCAGCAGCACTGGACAGGGGGCTATAGAGACCCAGTACTTC. It specifies CASSTGQGAIETQYF.

CDR3 sequence reads: CASSIGGGPDTQYF. DNA of the CDR3: TGTGCCAGTAGTATCGGGGGGGGCCCAGATACGCAGTATTTT. The rearrangement links TRBV19 to TRBJ2-3; 8 bases map to TRBD2. This CDR3 is built from 14 residues. Germline V lookup: CDR1 LNHDA, CDR2 SQIVND (reference sequence). V shed 3 bases and J 4 bases; nucleotides not matched to a gene: 3. Full variable domain (rest looked up from reference TRBV19 and TRBJ2-3): DGGITQSPKYLFRKEGQNVTLSCEQNLNHDAMYWYRQDPGQGLRLIYYSQIVNDFQKGDIAEGYSVSREKKESFPLTVTSAQKNPTAFYLCASSIGGGPDTQYFGPGTRLTVL.

The rearrangement uses TRBV10-3 and TRBJ2-2, with TRBD1 matching over 9 bases. CDR3 length: 17 residues. Germline CDR1 reads ENHRY; CDR2 reads SYGVKD. The V gene end was trimmed by 7 bases and the J gene end by 3 bases; junction bases not matched to a gene: 12. The CDR3 DNA sequence: TGTGCCATCAACCAAAAGAGGGGACAGGGCGACACCGGGGAGCTGTTTTTT. Protein sequence: CAINQKRGQGDTGELFF.

This chain uses TRBV21-1 with TRBJ1-5. TRBV21-1 is marked as a pseudogene. This CDR3 has 16 residues. This CDR3 reads CASSEPRAQEDQPQHF. The DNA for the CDR3 is TGTGCCAGCAGCGAACCGCGGGCACAAGAGGACCAGCCCCAGCATTTT.

CDR3 nucleotide sequence: TGTGCCAGCAGCTCACAACAGGGGAATCAGCCCCAGCATTTT. Protein sequence: CASSSQQGNQPQHF. The V and J genes are TRBV11-2 and TRBJ1-5; 7 bases align to TRBD1. The V segment lost 4 bases and the J segment 4 bases; nucleotides outside the gene matches: 4. The CDR3 loop spans 14 amino acids. Germline CDR1 SGHAT, CDR2 FQNNGV.

The chain couples TRBV7-2 to TRBJ2-7; D gene ambiguous. Germline values: CDR1 SGHTA, CDR2 FQGNSA. The V end lost 1 base, the J end lost 0 bases, and 10 bases lay between the germline ends. The CDR3 has 15 amino acids. Written as DNA, the CDR3 is TGTGCCAGCAGCTTAGGTTTTAGGAGCTCCTACGAGCAGTACTTC. Translated: CASSLGFRSSYEQYF.

This clone has just one count. The chain recombines TRBV14 with TRBJ2-1; a weak D match, TRBD2 (6 bases). Trimming removed 4 bases at V and 6 bases at J, with 10 bases between. Germline V CDR1 and CDR2: SGHDN, FVKESK. This CDR3 contains 13 residues. Here the CDR3 DNA reads TGTGCCAGCAGCCTACTAGCCCGCAATGAGCAGTTCTTC. Amino acids: CASSLLARNEQFF.

V gene TRBV21-1 combines with J gene TRBJ1-1. TRBV21-1 represents a pseudogene. The length of the CDR3 is 13 residues. The CDR3 nucleotides read TGTGCCAGCAGCAAGAGCAATAACACTGAAGCTTTCTTT. Amino acid sequence: CASSKSNNTEAFF.

V usage is TRBV28 and J usage is TRBJ2-7; 9 bases fit TRBD2. Unmatched junction bases numbered 10, after V lost 5 bases and J lost 2 bases. The CDR3 length is 16 residues. Germline values: CDR1 MDHEN, CDR2 SYDVKM. CDR3 nucleotides: TGTGCCAGCAGTCCACACCAGGCGGGGGGGGCCTACGAGCAGTACTTC. It yields the protein CASSPHQAGGAYEQYF.

This chain joins TRBV9 and TRBJ1-3, with 8 bases lining up with TRBD1. There are 15 residues in the CDR3. CDR1 and CDR2 (germline): SGDLS, YYNGEE. V gave up 6 bases and J gave up 0 bases; unmatched junction bases: 5. The CDR3 region has the DNA TGTGCCAGCAACGACAGGGGAGCCTCTGGAAACACCATATATTTT. Translation gives CASNDRGASGNTIYF.

This chain joins TRBV19 and TRBJ1-5; 8 bases match TRBD1. Germline-derived CDR1 and CDR2 are LNHDA and SQIVND (reference sequence). The V and J ends lost 2 bases and 6 bases, in that order; junction bases with no gene match: 6. This CDR3 has 15 amino acids. The CDR3 DNA reads as TGTGCCAGTAGTATAAAGGGACAGGCTCCTCAGCCCCAGCATTTT. Its translation: CASSIKGQAPQPQHF.

The chain links TRBV3-1 (or the pseudogene TRBV3-2) to TRBJ2-1; 10 nucleotides align to TRBD1. CDR3 length equals 14 residues. After removal of 4 bases from V and 8 bases from J, the junction contained 5 bases not matched to a gene. Germline V gene sequence: CDR1 LGHDT, CDR2 YNNKEL (reference sequence). The CDR3 DNA sequence: TGTGCCAGCAGCCCGAGACAGGGGGCGGATGAGCAGTTCTTC. This sequence encodes CASSPRQGADEQFF.

The chain links TRBV4-3 to TRBJ1-6, with unresolved D. CDR1 LGHNA and CDR2 YSLEER come from the germline V gene. This CDR3 comprises 16 residues. Trimming took off 1 base at V and 0 bases at J, with 7 bases between the two ends. Here the CDR3 reads CASSQGASSYNSPLHF. CDR3 nucleotide sequence: TGCGCCAGCAGCCAAGGAGCTAGCTCCTATAATTCACCCCTCCACTTT.

CDR3 amino acids: CASTRTGGLYGYTF. As DNA, the CDR3 is TGTGCCAGTACCCGGACAGGGGGACTCTATGGCTACACCTTC. The J gene is TRBJ1-2, the V gene TRBV19; 10 nucleotides match TRBD1. This CDR3 is 14 amino acids long. Germline V gives CDR1 LNHDA, CDR2 SQIVND (reference sequence). V shed 7 bases and J 4 bases; nucleotides not matched to a gene: 6.

V and J are TRBV11-3 and TRBJ1-2; 10 bases fit TRBD1. There are 15 residues in the CDR3. The germline V gene encodes CDR1 SGHNT and CDR2 YENEEA. With 5 bases clipped from V and 3 bases from J, the junction kept 6 bases outside the gene matches. The CDR3 sequence: CASSLLTGGDYGYTF. The CDR3 bases are TGTGCCAGCAGCCTCCTGACAGGGGGCGACTATGGCTACACCTTC.

The CDR3 nucleotides are TGTGCCACCAGCAGAGATCGGAAGCAGGCTTTGGGCTACACCTTC. Protein sequence: CATSRDRKQALGYTF. The gene calls are TRBV15 and TRBJ1-2; unclear D gene. The CDR3 is made up of 15 amino acids. CDR1 and CDR2 (germline): LNHNV, YYDKDF (reference sequence). Between the trimmed V and J ends, which lost 0 bases and 8 bases, there was a span of 16 bases. Based on the CDR3 plus reference TRBV15 and TRBJ1-2, the full variable domain is DAMVIQNPRYQVTQFGKPVTLSCSQTLNHNVMYWYQQKSSQAPKLLFHYYDKDFNNEADTPDNFQSRRPNTSFCFLDIRSPGLGDTAMYLCATSRDRKQALGYTFGSGTRLTVV.

The chain combines TRBV13 with TRBJ2-7; 11 bases line up with TRBD1. The CDR3 is made up of 16 amino acids. CDR1 is PRHDT, CDR2 FYEKMQ, per germline (reference sequence). The junction had 8 bases not matched to a gene; V was cut back by 4 bases and J by 3 bases. The CDR3 loop reads CASSWTAGTGGYEQYF. For the CDR3, the DNA is TGTGCCAGCAGCTGGACAGCGGGGACAGGGGGCTACGAGCAGTACTTC.

The V call is TRBV10-3, the J call TRBJ2-3; 8 positions match TRBD2. The V and J ends lost 6 bases and 0 bases, in that order; junction bases with no gene match: 5. In germline, CDR1 is ENHRY, CDR2 SYGVKD. This CDR3 has 15 amino acids. CDR3 coding DNA: TGTGCCATCAGGTCGGGGACTAGGAGCACAGATACGCAGTATTTT. Translated, it gives CAIRSGTRSTDTQYF.

This clone showed up just a few times. The chain employs TRBV18 and TRBJ1-5, with 8 bases lining up with TRBD1. V was pared by 3 bases and J by 0 bases, with 7 bases of the junction left unmatched. The CDR3 runs to 17 residues. Germline V lookup: CDR1 KGHSH, CDR2 LQKENI. Here the CDR3 reads CASSPYGQGHSNQPQHF. The CDR3 DNA reads TGTGCCAGCTCACCGTACGGACAGGGACATAGCAATCAGCCCCAGCATTTT.